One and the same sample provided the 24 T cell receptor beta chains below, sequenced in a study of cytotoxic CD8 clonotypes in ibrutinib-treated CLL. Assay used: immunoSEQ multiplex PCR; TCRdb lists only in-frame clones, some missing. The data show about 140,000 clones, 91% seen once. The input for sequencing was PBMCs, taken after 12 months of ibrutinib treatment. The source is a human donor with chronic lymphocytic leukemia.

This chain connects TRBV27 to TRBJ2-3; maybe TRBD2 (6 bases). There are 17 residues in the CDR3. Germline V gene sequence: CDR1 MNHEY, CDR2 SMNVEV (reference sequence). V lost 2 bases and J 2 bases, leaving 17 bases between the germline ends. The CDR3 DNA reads TGTGCCAGCAGTTTAGGTTTGGGGGTAGCGGTCACAGATACGCAGTATTTT. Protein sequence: CASSLGLGVAVTDTQYF.

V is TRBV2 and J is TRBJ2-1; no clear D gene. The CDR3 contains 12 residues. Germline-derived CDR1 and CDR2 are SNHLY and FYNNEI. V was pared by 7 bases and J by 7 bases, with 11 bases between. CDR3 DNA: TGTGCCAGCACCGGCGACGGGAATGAGCAGTTCTTC. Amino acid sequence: CASTGDGNEQFF.

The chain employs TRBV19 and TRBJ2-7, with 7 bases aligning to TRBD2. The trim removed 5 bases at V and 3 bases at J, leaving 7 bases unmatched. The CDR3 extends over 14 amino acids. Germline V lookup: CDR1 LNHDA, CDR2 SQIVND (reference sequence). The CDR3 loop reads CASSPTSVRYEQYF. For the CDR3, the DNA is TGTGCCAGTAGTCCCACTAGCGTACGCTACGAGCAGTACTTC. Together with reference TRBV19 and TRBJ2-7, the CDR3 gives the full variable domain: DGGITQSPKYLFRKEGQNVTLSCEQNLNHDAMYWYRQDPGQGLRLIYYSQIVNDFQKGDIAEGYSVSREKKESFPLTVTSAQKNPTAFYLCASSPTSVRYEQYFGPGTRLTVT.

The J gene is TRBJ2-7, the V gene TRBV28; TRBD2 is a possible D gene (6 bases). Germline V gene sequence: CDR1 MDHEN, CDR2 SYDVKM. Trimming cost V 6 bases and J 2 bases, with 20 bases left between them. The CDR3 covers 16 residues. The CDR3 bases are TGTGCCAGCAGCCGGAGGGGAGAGGGGCGAGCCTACGAGCAGTACTTC. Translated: CASSRRGEGRAYEQYF.

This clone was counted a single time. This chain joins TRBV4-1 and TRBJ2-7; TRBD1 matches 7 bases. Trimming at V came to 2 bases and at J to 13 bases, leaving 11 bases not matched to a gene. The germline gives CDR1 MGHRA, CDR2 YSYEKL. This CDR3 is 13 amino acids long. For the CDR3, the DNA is TGCGCCAGCAGCCAAAGTCCTCGGGACAGCGCCTACTTC. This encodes CASSQSPRDSAYF.

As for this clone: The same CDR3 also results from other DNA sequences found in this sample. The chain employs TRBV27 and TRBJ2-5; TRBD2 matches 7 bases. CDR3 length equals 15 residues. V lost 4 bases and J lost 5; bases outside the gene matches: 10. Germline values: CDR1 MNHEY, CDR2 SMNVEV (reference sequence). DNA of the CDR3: TGTGCCAGCAGTTGGGGGGGTCGGGAGAGGGAGACCCAGTACTTC. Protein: CASSWGGRERETQYF.

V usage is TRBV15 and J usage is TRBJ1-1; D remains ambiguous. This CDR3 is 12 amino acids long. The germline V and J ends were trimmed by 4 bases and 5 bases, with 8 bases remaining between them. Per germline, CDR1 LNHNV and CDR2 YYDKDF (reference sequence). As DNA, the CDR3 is TGTGCCACCAGCAAAGGGAGAACTGAAGCTTTCTTT. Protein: CATSKGRTEAFF. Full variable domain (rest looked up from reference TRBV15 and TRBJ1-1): DAMVIQNPRYQVTQFGKPVTLSCSQTLNHNVMYWYQQKSSQAPKLLFHYYDKDFNNEADTPDNFQSRRPNTSFCFLDIRSPGLGDTAMYLCATSKGRTEAFFGQGTRLTVV.

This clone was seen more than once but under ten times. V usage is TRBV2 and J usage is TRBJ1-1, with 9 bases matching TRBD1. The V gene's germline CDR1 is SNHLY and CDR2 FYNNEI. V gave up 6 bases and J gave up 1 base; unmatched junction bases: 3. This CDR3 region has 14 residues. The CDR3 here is CASRDRGRNTEAFF. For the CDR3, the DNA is TGTGCCAGCAGGGACAGGGGTCGGAACACTGAAGCTTTCTTT.

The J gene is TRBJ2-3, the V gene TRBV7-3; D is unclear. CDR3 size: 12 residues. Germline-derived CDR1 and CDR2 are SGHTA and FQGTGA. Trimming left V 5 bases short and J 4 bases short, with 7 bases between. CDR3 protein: CASSDTPDTQYF. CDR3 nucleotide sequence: TGTGCCAGCAGCGATACTCCAGATACGCAGTATTTT.

The CDR3 loop is CASSLAGGPHEQFF. The CDR3 DNA reads as TGTGCCAGCAGCTTAGCGGGAGGGCCACATGAGCAGTTCTTC. V usage is TRBV7-9 and J usage is TRBJ2-1; 7 nucleotides match TRBD2. The germline CDR1 and CDR2 sequences are SEHNR and FQNEAQ (reference sequence). The CDR3 has 14 residues. The V segment lost 0 bases and the J segment 8 bases; nucleotides outside the gene matches: 4.

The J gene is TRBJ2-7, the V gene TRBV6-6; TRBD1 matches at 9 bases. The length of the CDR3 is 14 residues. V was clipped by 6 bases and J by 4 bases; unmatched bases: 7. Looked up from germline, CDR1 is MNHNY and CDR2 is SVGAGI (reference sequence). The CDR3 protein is CASSNRGRGYEQYF. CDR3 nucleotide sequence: TGTGCCAGCAGCAACAGGGGGCGCGGGTACGAGCAGTACTTC.

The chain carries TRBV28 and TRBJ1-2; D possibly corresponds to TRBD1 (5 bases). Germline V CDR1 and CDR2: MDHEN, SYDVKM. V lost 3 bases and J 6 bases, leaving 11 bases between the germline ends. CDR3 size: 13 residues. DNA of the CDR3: TGTGCCAGCAGTTTTGGGCAGGGCCATGGCTACACCTTC. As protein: CASSFGQGHGYTF.

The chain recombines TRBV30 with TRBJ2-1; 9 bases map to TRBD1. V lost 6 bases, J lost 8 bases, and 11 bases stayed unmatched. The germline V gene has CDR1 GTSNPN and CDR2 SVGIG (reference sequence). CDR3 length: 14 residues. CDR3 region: CACPQGGQGDEQFF. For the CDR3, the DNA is TGTGCCTGCCCTCAAGGGGGACAGGGCGATGAGCAGTTCTTC.

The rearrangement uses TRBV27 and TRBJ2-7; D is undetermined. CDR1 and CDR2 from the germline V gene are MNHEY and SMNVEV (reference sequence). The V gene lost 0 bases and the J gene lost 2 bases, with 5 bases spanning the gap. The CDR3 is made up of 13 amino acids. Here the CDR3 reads CASSLSSAYEQYF. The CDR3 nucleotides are TGTGCCAGCAGTTTATCGTCGGCCTACGAGCAGTACTTC.

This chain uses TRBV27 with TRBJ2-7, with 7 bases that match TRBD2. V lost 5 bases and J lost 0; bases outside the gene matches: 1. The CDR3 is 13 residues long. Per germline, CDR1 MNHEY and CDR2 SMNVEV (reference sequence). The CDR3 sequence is CASSGTNSYEQYF. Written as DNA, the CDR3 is TGTGCCAGCAGTGGGACTAACTCCTACGAGCAGTACTTC.

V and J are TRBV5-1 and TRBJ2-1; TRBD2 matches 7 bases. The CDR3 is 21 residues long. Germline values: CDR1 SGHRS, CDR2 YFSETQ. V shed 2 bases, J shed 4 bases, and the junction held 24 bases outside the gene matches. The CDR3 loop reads CASSFVGLNRAGSPIYNEQFF. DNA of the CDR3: TGCGCCAGCAGCTTTGTGGGACTCAACAGAGCGGGGTCCCCCATTTACAATGAGCAGTTCTTC.

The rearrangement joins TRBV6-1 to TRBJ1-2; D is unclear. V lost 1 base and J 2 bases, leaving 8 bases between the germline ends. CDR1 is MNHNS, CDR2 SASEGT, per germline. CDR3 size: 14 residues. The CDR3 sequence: CASSEVEANYGYTF. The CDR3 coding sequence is TGTGCCAGCAGTGAAGTGGAAGCCAACTATGGCTACACCTTC.

CDR3: CASSLPGQGLDGYTF. CDR3 sequence (DNA): TGCGCCAGCAGTCTCCCGGGACAGGGACTTGATGGCTACACCTTC. The rearrangement uses TRBV23-1 and TRBJ1-2; 9 bases align to TRBD1. TRBV23-1 belongs to the ORF category, with a function that is uncertain. There are 15 residues in the CDR3. V was clipped by 4 bases and J by 6 bases; unmatched bases: 9.

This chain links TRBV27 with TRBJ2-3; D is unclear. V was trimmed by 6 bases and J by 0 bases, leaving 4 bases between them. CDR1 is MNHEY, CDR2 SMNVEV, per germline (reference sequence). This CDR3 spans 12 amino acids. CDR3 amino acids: CASRLSTDTQYF. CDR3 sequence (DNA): TGTGCCAGCAGGCTTAGCACAGATACGCAGTATTTT.

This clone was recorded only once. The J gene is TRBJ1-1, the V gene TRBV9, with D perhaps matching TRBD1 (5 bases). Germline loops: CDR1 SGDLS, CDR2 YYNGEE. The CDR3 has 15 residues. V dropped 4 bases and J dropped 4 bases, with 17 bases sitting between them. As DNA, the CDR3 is TGTGCCAGCAGCCTGTTAGGCAGGGTCGGCACTGAAGCTTTCTTT. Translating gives CASSLLGRVGTEAFF.

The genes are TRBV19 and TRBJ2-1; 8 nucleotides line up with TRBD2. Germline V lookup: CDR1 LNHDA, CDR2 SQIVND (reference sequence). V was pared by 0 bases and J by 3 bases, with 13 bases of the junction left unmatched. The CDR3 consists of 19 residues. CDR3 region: CASSIDLHPTSGLYNEQFF. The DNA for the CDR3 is TGTGCCAGTAGTATAGATCTCCACCCCACTAGCGGCCTCTACAATGAGCAGTTCTTC.

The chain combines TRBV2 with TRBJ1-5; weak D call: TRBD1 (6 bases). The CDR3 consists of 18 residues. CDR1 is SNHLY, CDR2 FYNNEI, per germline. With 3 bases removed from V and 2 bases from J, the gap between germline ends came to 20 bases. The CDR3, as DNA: TGTGCCAGCAGTGACCCGGGCTGGGGGGCACTCGGCAATCAGCCCCAGCATTTT. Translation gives CASSDPGWGALGNQPQHF.

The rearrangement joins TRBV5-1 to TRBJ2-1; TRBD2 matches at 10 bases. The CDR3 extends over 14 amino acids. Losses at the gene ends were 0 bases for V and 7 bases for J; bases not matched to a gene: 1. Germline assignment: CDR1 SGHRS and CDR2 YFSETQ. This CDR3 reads CASSLGTSGNEQFF. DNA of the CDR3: TGCGCCAGCAGCTTGGGGACTAGCGGAAATGAGCAGTTCTTC.

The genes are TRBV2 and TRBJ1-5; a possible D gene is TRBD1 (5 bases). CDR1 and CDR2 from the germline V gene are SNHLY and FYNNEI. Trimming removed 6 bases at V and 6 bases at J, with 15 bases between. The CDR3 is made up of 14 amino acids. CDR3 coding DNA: TGTGCCAGCAGAGGGACCGGGGGAATTCAGCCCCAGCATTTT. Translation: CASRGTGGIQPQHF.